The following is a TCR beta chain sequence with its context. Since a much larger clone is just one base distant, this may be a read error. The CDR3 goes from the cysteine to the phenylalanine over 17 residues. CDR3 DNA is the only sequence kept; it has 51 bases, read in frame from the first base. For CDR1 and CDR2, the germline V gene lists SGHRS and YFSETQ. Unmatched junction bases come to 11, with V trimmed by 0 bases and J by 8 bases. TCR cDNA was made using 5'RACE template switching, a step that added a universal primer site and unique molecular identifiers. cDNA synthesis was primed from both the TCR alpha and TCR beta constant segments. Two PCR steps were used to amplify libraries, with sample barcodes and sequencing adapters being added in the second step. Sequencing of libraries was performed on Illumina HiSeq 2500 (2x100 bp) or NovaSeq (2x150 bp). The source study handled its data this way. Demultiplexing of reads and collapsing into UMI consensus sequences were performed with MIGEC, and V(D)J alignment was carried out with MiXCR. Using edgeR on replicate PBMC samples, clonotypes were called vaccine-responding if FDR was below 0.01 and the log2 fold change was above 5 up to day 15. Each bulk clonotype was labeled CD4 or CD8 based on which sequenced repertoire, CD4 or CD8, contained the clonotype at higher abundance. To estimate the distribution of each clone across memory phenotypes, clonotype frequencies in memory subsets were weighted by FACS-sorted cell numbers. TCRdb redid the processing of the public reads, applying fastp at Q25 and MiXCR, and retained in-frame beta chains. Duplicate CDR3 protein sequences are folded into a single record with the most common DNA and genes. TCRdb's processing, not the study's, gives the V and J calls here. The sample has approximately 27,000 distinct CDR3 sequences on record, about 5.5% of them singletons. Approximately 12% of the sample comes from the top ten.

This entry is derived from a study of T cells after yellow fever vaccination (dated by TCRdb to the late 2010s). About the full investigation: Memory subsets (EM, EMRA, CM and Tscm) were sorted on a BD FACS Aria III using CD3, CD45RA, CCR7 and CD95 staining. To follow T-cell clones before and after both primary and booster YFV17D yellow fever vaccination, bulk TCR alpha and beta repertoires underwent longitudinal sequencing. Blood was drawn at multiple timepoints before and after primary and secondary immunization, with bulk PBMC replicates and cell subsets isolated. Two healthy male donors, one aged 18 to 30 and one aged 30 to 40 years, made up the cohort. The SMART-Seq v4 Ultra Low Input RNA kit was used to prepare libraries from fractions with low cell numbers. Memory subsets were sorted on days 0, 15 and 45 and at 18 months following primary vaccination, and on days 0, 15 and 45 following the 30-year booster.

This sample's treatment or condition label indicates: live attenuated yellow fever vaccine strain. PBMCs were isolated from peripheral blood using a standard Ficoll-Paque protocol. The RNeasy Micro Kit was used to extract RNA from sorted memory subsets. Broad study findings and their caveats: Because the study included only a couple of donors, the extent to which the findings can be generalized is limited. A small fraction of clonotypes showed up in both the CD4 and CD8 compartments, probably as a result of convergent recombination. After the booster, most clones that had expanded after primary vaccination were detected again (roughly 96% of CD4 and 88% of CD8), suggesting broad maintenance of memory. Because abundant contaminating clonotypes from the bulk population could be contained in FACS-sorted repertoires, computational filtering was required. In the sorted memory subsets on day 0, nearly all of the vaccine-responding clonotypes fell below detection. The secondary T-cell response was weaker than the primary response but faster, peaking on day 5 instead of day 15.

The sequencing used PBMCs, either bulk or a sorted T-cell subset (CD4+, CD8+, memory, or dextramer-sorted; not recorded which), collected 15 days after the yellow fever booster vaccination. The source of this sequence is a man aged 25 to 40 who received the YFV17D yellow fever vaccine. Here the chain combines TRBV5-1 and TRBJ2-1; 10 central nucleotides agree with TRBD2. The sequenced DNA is TGCGCCAGCAGCTTGGGGACCGGGGCTAGCGGGAGCTATGAGCAGTTCTTC. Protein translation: CASSLGTGASGSYEQFF. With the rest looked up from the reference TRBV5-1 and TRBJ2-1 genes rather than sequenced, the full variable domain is KAGVTQTPRYLIKTRGQQVTLSCSPISGHRSVSWYQQTPGQGLQFLFEYFSETQRNKGNFPGRFSGRQFSNSRSEMNVSTLELGDSALYLCASSLGTGASGSYEQFFGPGTRLTVL.